This T cell receptor beta chain was identified during a study of T cell responses to AZD1222 COVID-19 vaccine (dated by TCRdb to the early 2020s). For context, the study as a whole: AZD1222 recipients whose second dose came at about 4 weeks and those whose second dose came at about 12 weeks were combined into one group, since spike-specific TCR depth and breadth did not differ between the two schedules. Trial participants were enrolled by age into subgroups of 18-55, 56-69 and 70-plus years, and roughly 160, 29 and 62 TCR-sequenced participants, respectively, were included in these subgroups. TCR sequencing was performed for about 250 trial participants, of whom about 200 were given two doses of AZD1222 and approximately 25 were given two doses of MenACWY control vaccine. Here is what the overall study found, with its caveats: In the small 56-69-year group, the increase in depth fell short of significance, most likely because of low power. CD4 TCRs associated with the vaccine covered the entire spike protein, and the dominant responses were in regions 160-218 and 743-854. Because no day 14 peak-response samples were available, the repertoires could be characterized only after the peak T cell response. Most participants were white British and females outnumbered males, and the authors suggested that clonal diversity may have been underestimated. Reportedly, almost half of the unique spike-specific TCRs recognized epitopes lying outside the regions that are mutated in the B.1.351 and B.1.1.7 variants. A significant rise in spike-specific TCR breadth and depth was observed after two AZD1222 doses relative to day 0 and relative to MenACWY recipients. Conclusions about previously exposed vaccinees were limited because only six AZD1222 recipients were SARS-CoV-2 seropositive at baseline.

The CDR3 regions of human TCRbeta chains were subjected to immunosequencing. The study's own analysis went as follows. Repertoire TCRs were checked for matches against a reference library of SARS-CoV-2-specific TCRs that had been generated using the MIRA antigen-specificity platform. Breadth was defined as the fraction of unique TCRs that were SARS-CoV-2-associated, and depth was defined as the fraction of total T cells that were SARS-CoV-2-associated. Using the MIRA data, every spike-specific TCR was mapped to the spike region that the TCR reacted to and assigned to either a CD4 or a CD8 class. Log10-transformed breadth and depth values were compared by one-way ANOVA with Sidak's multiple comparisons tests. TCRdb limited this immuneACCESS table to in-frame rearrangements with V and J called. A share of clones is missing; checked studies link under half to unresolved V genes, and the rest is unexplained. V, J and clone size are taken as reported in that table, and D and trimming were inferred from the DNA itself. For this sample there are roughly 160,000 clones; around nine tenths appear just once. The ten largest clones add up to over 1.5% of the sample.

Remarks on this clone: No cognate antigen has been identified for it. It has no much larger one-base neighbor in the sample; base qualities were not kept.

The label giving this sample's time point can be read as: baseline before first vaccination. The vaccinee samples were drawn from two UK trials, COV001 and COV002, one of which was a single-blind randomized controlled phase 2/3 trial testing AZD1222 (ChAdOx1 nCoV-19) in healthy adults. For TCRbeta chain sequencing, PBMC samples from trial participants were taken at day 0 and at day 28 after the second dose. Sequences were derived from peripheral blood, sampled on day 0 of AZD1222 vaccination. This clonotype was sampled from an adult in good health.

The DNA sequence reads TGTGCCAGCTCCCAACTCAGCACGGGACAGACCATCTACACCTTC. Its protein is CASSQLSTGQTIYTF. The V and J segments used are TRBV18 and TRBJ1-2; 7 nucleotides in the junction match TRBD1. V lost 6 bases and J lost 10 bases, and the count of bases not matched to a germline gene is 17. Counted from cysteine to phenylalanine, this CDR3 has 15 amino acids. The kept DNA is CDR3 alone, 45 bases in frame from the first base. Looking up the germline V gene yields CDR1 KGHSH and CDR2 LQKENI.